The 24 T cell receptor beta chains below come from one sample, sequenced in a study of blood T cells in healthy people across ages. The authors ran a second PCR of roughly 6 to 12 cycles using a sample-barcoded 5' primer and a J-beta primer mix. TCRdb independently ran MiXCR on the 5' RACE reads; one entry per CDR3 protein. The repertoire holds more than 800,000 distinct CDR3 sequences, with under 30% as singletons. Sequencing was done on a sample of blood. All receptors derive from a woman at least 80 years old in good health.

The rearrangement joins TRBV13 to TRBJ2-5; possibly TRBD1 for D (7 bases). Germline V gene sequence: CDR1 PRHDT, CDR2 FYEKMQ (reference sequence). Deletions cut 5 bases from V and 7 bases from J, with 17 bases between. This CDR3 spans 14 amino acids. CDR3 sequence reads: CASSLRQGGGTQYF. CDR3 DNA: TGTGCCAGCAGCCTCCGACAGGGAGGTGGGACCCAGTACTTC.

On this clonotype itself: One base away lies a much larger clone, so this may be a sequencing read error. V and J are TRBV18 and TRBJ1-1, with 8 bases fitting TRBD1. Germline V lookup: CDR1 KGHSH, CDR2 LQKENI. The CDR3 runs 14 residues. This chain's CDR3 is CAGSPGQENTEAFF. DNA for the CDR3: TGTGCCGGCTCACCGGGACAGGAGAACACTGAAGCTTTCTTT.

At least ten counts were recorded for this clonotype. J is TRBJ2-5 and V is TRBV20-1; TRBD2 matches at 8 bases. The CDR3 totals 13 residues. Germline CDR1 and CDR2: DFQATT and SNEGSKA (reference sequence). Trimming took 6 bases from V and 5 from J; bases not matched to a gene: 8. The CDR3 nucleotides read TGCAGTGCCATTAGCGGGACACCGGAGACCCAGTACTTC. This translates into CSAISGTPETQYF.

A few counts support this clonotype. The chain employs TRBV20-1 and TRBJ2-5; TRBD1 matches at 10 bases. The CDR3 length is 15 residues. After removal of 0 bases from V and 5 bases from J, the junction contained 6 bases not matched to a gene. From germline, CDR1 is DFQATT and CDR2 SNEGSKA (reference sequence). The CDR3 region is CSARDRGTGVETQYF. The CDR3 DNA follows: TGCAGTGCTAGAGATAGAGGGACAGGGGTCGAGACCCAGTACTTC.

About this clonotype itself: It may be a read error: a sequence one base away is much more abundant. J is TRBJ2-5 and V is TRBV5-1; 9 bases align to TRBD2. The DNA end favors TRBJ2-1, so the J call may be wrong. The CDR3 loop spans 16 amino acids. CDR1 is SGHRS, CDR2 YFSETQ, per germline. Here the CDR3 DNA reads TGCGCCAGCAGCTTGGAAGGCGGGGGGGCCAGAGAGACCCAGTTCTTC. Its protein is CASSLEGGGARETQFF.

In its sample, this clonotype was seen many times. The chain recombines TRBV12-3 or TRBV12-4 with TRBJ2-1; D is unresolved. The CDR3 loop spans 13 amino acids. Trimming shortened V by 0 bases and J by 7 bases, and 7 bases separated the two germline ends. The CDR3 DNA reads as TGTGCCAGCAGTTTAGCGCACGGGAATGAGCAGTTCTTC. It is translated as CASSLAHGNEQFF.

The V call is TRBV28, the J call TRBJ2-1, with D tentatively TRBD1 (5 bases). With the DNA end fitting TRBJ2-7 better, the J assignment may be wrong. The CDR3 extends over 15 amino acids. Germline V CDR1 and CDR2: MDHEN, SYDVKM. CDR3 loop: CASSTDRNSYNEQYF. CDR3 in DNA: TGTGCCAGCAGTACCGACAGAAACTCCTACAATGAGCAGTACTTC.

This clonotype showed up just a few times. The genes are TRBV27 and TRBJ1-1; TRBD1 aligns across 7 bases. V lost 6 bases and J lost 1; bases outside the gene matches: 5. The CDR3 contains 14 residues. The germline V gene has CDR1 MNHEY and CDR2 SMNVEV (reference sequence). The chain's CDR3 is CASRLNRGNTEAFF. CDR3 nucleotides: TGTGCCAGCAGGTTAAACAGGGGGAACACTGAAGCTTTCTTT.

The V and J genes are TRBV7-2 and TRBJ2-7, with no clear D. CDR1 is SGHTA and CDR2 is FQGNSA in the germline V gene. Trimming pared 1 base from V and 3 bases from J, leaving 10 bases between. This CDR3 is built from 14 residues. CDR3 coding DNA: TGTGCCAGCAGCTTAGTAGTCAGCGACTACGAGCAGTACTTC. This sequence encodes CASSLVVSDYEQYF. Based on the CDR3 plus reference TRBV7-2 and TRBJ2-7, the full variable domain is GAGVSQSPSNKVTEKGKDVELRCDPISGHTALYWYRQSLGQGLEFLIYFQGNSAPDKSGLPSDRFSAERTGGSVSTLTIQRTQQEDSAVYLCASSLVVSDYEQYFGPGTRLTVT.

Points on this clonotype: At one of its ends the junction is not consistent with the germline gene, which may arise from a read error. The CDR3 spells CASSWVAGSTDTQYF. DNA for the CDR3: TGTGCCAGCAGTTGGGTAGCGGGGAGCACAGATACGCAATATTTT. This chain joins TRBV12-3 or TRBV12-4 and TRBJ2-3; 8 nucleotides line up with TRBD2. This CDR3 comprises 15 residues.

The sample holds many counts of this clonotype. This sequence joins TRBV10-3 and TRBJ1-6; D is possibly TRBD1 (5 bases). V was pared by 5 bases and J by 8 bases, with 16 bases between. Germline CDR1 and CDR2: ENHRY and SYGVKD. The CDR3 has 15 residues. The CDR3 sequence is CAISSRAGSDSPLHF. In nucleotides, the CDR3 is TGTGCCATCAGTTCCCGCGCAGGGTCGGATTCACCCCTCCACTTT.

This clonotype was observed at least ten times. J is TRBJ2-3 and V is TRBV20-1, with a possible D match to TRBD2 (6 bases). Trimming removed 3 bases from V and 4 bases from J, with 17 bases in between. CDR1 is DFQATT and CDR2 is SNEGSKA in the germline V gene (reference sequence). This CDR3 has 15 amino acids. The CDR3 is CSASGGDWESDTQYF. The DNA of the CDR3 is TGCAGTGCTAGCGGGGGTGATTGGGAATCAGATACGCAGTATTTT.

This sequence joins TRBV12-3 or TRBV12-4 and TRBJ1-5; D not resolved. Trimming stripped 1 base from V and 5 bases from J, with 6 bases between. The CDR3 is made up of 13 amino acids. CDR3 nucleotide sequence: TGTGCCAGCAGTTTAGTGGCGGATCAGCCCCAGCATTTT. It specifies CASSLVADQPQHF.

This clonotype was counted between two and nine times. The CDR3 sequence is CSARDFRGGVYGYTF. The DNA of the CDR3 is TGCAGTGCTAGAGATTTTCGGGGGGGGGTCTATGGCTACACCTTC. This chain links TRBV20-1 with TRBJ1-2; the D gene is possibly TRBD1 (5 bases). The length of the CDR3 is 15 residues. Deletions cut 0 bases from V and 4 bases from J, with 15 bases between. CDR1 and CDR2 (germline): DFQATT, SNEGSKA (reference sequence).

This clonotype appeared a few times. The rearrangement joins TRBV6-5 to TRBJ1-5; D is possibly TRBD1 (6 bases). This CDR3 is 14 amino acids long. The germline gives CDR1 MNHEY, CDR2 SVGAGI. Trimming pared 2 bases from V and 7 bases from J, leaving 12 bases between. CDR3 nucleotide sequence: TGTGCCAGCAGTTACGGGAGGGGGGGGCAGCCCCAGCATTTT. Its translation is CASSYGRGGQPQHF.

The gene calls are TRBV24-1 and TRBJ1-2; perhaps TRBD1 as D (5 bases). The CDR3 has 14 residues. The V and J ends lost 1 base and 2 bases respectively, with 7 bases between them. Germline V gene data show CDR1 as KGHDR and CDR2 as SFDVKD. The CDR3 region has the DNA TGTGCCACCAGTGATTTACCAGGGAACTATGGCTACACCTTC. Translating it yields CATSDLPGNYGYTF.

The V call is TRBV20-1, the J call TRBJ1-4; D gene ambiguous. Deletions cut 5 bases from V and 5 bases from J, with 12 bases between. Germline assignment: CDR1 DFQATT and CDR2 SNEGSKA (reference sequence). The CDR3 runs to 13 residues. CDR3 sequence (DNA): TGCAGTGCTTCCCTGGACCTAAATGAAAAACTGTTTTTT. It specifies CSASLDLNEKLFF.

The rearrangement uses TRBV28 and TRBJ2-7, with no clear D. The CDR3 contains 14 residues. Germline assignment: CDR1 MDHEN and CDR2 SYDVKM. Trimming shortened V by 4 bases and J by 3 bases, and 13 bases separated the two germline ends. The CDR3 is CASSSVPPRYEQYF. The CDR3 region has the DNA TGTGCCAGCAGTTCGGTTCCCCCACGCTACGAGCAGTACTTC.

Turning to this clonotype: A read error may be the cause here, since a much bigger clone is one base away. The chain is built from TRBV3-1 and TRBJ2-6, with D possibly being TRBD2 (6 bases). Germline values: CDR1 LGHDT, CDR2 YNNKEL (reference sequence). This CDR3 is built from 18 residues. DNA for the CDR3: TGTGCCAGCAGCCAAGGTGGAGGGAGGCTCTCTGGGGCCAACGTCCCGACTTTC. The encoded protein is CASSQGGGRLSGANVPTF.

The CDR3 loop reads CASSQPGITYNEQYF. CDR3 sequence (DNA): TGTGCCAGCAGCCAACCAGGGATCACCTACAATGAGCAGTACTTC. The chain uses TRBV3-1 and TRBJ2-5, with D perhaps matching TRBD1 (5 bases). This CDR3 has 15 amino acids. V was trimmed by 2 bases and J by 11 bases, leaving 21 bases between them. Germline V gene data show CDR1 as LGHDT and CDR2 as YNNKEL (reference sequence).

This clonotype was seen repeatedly, ten times or more. The genes are TRBV20-1 and TRBJ2-5, with 9 positions matching TRBD2. The germline V gene has CDR1 DFQATT and CDR2 SNEGSKA (reference sequence). The CDR3 extends over 15 amino acids. The V segment lost 3 bases and the J segment 5 bases; nucleotides outside the gene matches: 10. Here the CDR3 reads CSARTGAGGQETQYF. The CDR3 DNA sequence: TGCAGTGCTAGGACTGGGGCGGGGGGGCAGGAGACCCAGTACTTC.

This clonotype was detected ten times or more. The chain uses TRBV7-9 and TRBJ1-1; 12 bases are a match to TRBD1. Germline-derived CDR1 and CDR2 are SEHNR and FQNEAQ (reference sequence). The CDR3 is 16 amino acids. The J segment lost 6 bases and the V segment lost 5 bases, leaving 10 bases of the junction unmatched. The CDR3, as DNA: TGTGCCAGCAGCCCGCCCCCCGGGACAGGGGGCTCTGAAGCTTTCTTT. It codes for CASSPPPGTGGSEAFF.

This clonotype appeared many times. V gene TRBV6-1 combines with J gene TRBJ1-2, with 7 bases lining up with TRBD1. The ends lost 10 bases at V and 6 bases at J; junction bases unmatched: 23. The CDR3 sequence is 17 residues long. Germline CDR1 MNHNS, CDR2 SASEGT. The CDR3 DNA follows: TGTGCCACCCCTTCCCAGGGACAGCAGACCCGGGTGGATGGCTACACCTTC. It yields the protein CATPSQGQQTRVDGYTF.

This clonotype was seen many times. CDR3: CASSRDGFEAFF. The CDR3 DNA is TGTGCCAGCAGCCGGGACGGCTTTGAAGCTTTCTTT. The chain is built from TRBV7-2 and TRBJ1-1; D is possibly TRBD1 (5 bases). V gave up 5 bases and J gave up 7 bases, with 11 bases separating them. The CDR3 length is 12 residues. The V gene's germline CDR1 is SGHTA and CDR2 FQGNSA. Looking up the rest from reference TRBV7-2 and TRBJ1-1 gives the full variable domain: GAGVSQSPSNKVTEKGKDVELRCDPISGHTALYWYRQSLGQGLEFLIYFQGNSAPDKSGLPSDRFSAERTGGSVSTLTIQRTQQEDSAVYLCASSRDGFEAFFGQGTRLTVV.